This T cell receptor (beta chain) was identified during a study of memory CD8 T cells in hepatitis C reinfection. Generated by immunoSEQ multiplex PCR, the TCRdb table keeps only in-frame clones and is missing some. The top ten clones hold 0.95% to 1.5% of a sample with more than 35,000 clones, 85% to 90% of them seen once. After removal of 5 bases from V and 5 bases from J, the junction contained 6 bases not matched to a gene. CDR3 length equals 15 residues. Germline V CDR1 and CDR2: SGHTA, FQGNSA. Time point specified: peak reinfection, 3 to 8 weeks after reinfection detection. Sorted cells were sequenced directly ex vivo without any in vitro expansion.

The chain joins TRBV7-2 to TRBJ1-2; 12 nucleotides agree with TRBD1. Material: naive CD8+ T cells sorted from blood. This receptor was obtained from a man aged 18 to 29 with hepatitis C virus infection. CDR3 coding DNA: TGTGCCAGCAGCACGGGACAGGGGGCACGGTATGGCTACACCTTC. As protein: CASSTGQGARYGYTF.